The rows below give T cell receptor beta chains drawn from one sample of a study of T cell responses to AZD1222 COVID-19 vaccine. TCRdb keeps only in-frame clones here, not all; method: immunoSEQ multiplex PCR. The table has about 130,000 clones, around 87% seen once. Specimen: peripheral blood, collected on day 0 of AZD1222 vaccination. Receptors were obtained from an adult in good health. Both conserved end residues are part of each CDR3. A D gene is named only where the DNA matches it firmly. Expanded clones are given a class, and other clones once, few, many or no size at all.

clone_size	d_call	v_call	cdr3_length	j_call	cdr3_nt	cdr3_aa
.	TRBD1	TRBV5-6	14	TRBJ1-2	TGTGCCAGCAGAACCTCCGGGACAGACTATGGCTACACCTTC	CASRTSGTDYGYTF
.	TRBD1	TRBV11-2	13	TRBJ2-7	TGTGCCAGCAGCAGGGACAGTCTCTACGAGCAGTACTTC	CASSRDSLYEQYF
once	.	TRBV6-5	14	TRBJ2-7	TGTGCCAGCAGTTACTCGAGGGTGGTCTACGAGCAGTACTTC	CASSYSRVVYEQYF
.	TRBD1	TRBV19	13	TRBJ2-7	TGTGCCAGTAAGGGGCAGGGGGACTACGAGCAGTACTTC	CASKGQGDYEQYF
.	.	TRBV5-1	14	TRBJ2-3	TGCGCCAGCAGCTTAAGCGGCAGCACAGATACGCAGTATTTT	CASSLSGSTDTQYF
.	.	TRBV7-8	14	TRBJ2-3	TGTGCCAGCAGCTTATTGTCATTTGCTGATACGCAGTATTTT	CASSLLSFADTQYF
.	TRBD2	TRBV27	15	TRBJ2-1	TGTGCCAGCAGTTTGCCGGGACTAGAATACAATGAGCAGTTCTTC	CASSLPGLEYNEQFF
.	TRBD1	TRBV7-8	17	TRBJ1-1	TGTGCCAGCAGCTTATCGACAGGGTCGTTGATGAACACTGAAGCTTTCTTT	CASSLSTGSLMNTEAFF
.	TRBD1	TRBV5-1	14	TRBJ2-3	TGCGCCAGCAGCTTGGGACAGGGGGCAGATACGCAGTATTTT	CASSLGQGADTQYF
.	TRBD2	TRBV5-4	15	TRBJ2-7	TGTGCCAGCAGCTTGCTAGCGGGGGGGCCCTACGAGCAGTACTTC	CASSLLAGGPYEQYF
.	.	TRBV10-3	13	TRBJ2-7	TGTGCCATCACTATGGACAGCTTCTACGAGCAGTACTTC	CAITMDSFYEQYF
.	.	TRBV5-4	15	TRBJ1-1	TGTGCCAGCAGCTCACCTAGGGAGGGGAACACTGAAGCTTTCTTT	CASSSPREGNTEAFF
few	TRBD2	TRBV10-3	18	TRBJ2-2	TGTGCCATCAGTGAGCGAGACGGGACTAGCGGGAGAGCCGGGGAGCTGTTTTTT	CAISERDGTSGRAGELFF
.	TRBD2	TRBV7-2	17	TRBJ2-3	TGTGCCAGCAGCTTAACGCGCGGGAGGGCCGATAGGGATACGCAGTATTTT	CASSLTRGRADRDTQYF
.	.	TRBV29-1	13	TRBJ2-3	TGCAGCGTTGTCAGGGATGTTCAAGATACGCAGTATTTT	CSVVRDVQDTQYF
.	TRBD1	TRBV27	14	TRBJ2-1	TGTGCCAGCAGTTTATCGCAAGGGACAGGGGGGCAGTTCTTC	CASSLSQGTGGQFF
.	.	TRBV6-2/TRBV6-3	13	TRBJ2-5	TGTGCCAGCAGTGACAGAGCTAGAGGGACCCAGTACTTC	CASSDRARGTQYF
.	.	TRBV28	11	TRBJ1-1	TGTGCCAGTAGGGGGAACACTGAAGCTTTCTTT	CASRGNTEAFF
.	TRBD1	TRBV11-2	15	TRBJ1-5	TGTGCCAGCAGCCTGGACAGGGCGAGCAATCAGCCCCAGCATTTT	CASSLDRASNQPQHF
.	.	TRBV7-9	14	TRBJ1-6	TGTGCCAGCAGTTCGAAGGGGGGTAATTCACCCCTCCACTTT	CASSSKGGNSPLHF
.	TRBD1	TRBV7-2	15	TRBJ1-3	TGTGCCAGCAGCCAACGGGACAGGGGGCGAAACACCATATATTTT	CASSQRDRGRNTIYF
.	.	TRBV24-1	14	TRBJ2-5	TGTGCCACCAGTGATTTTGGCAGAGAAGAGACCCAGTACTTC	CATSDFGREETQYF
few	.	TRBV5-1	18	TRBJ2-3	TGCGCCAGCAGCTTGCGGCTAGCCATCCCCTTCTCCACAGATACGCAGTATTTT	CASSLRLAIPFSTDTQYF
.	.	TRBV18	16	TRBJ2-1	TGTGCCAGCTCACCACTTGGGGGAGGAGAGTACAATGAGCAGTTCTTC	CASSPLGGGEYNEQFF
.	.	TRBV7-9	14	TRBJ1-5	TGTGCCAGCGGTACTTTCTTTAGCAATCAGCCCCAGCATTTT	CASGTFFSNQPQHF
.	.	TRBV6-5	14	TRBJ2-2	TGTGCCAGCAGGTTAGGGGGGAACACCGGGGAGCTGTTTTTT	CASRLGGNTGELFF
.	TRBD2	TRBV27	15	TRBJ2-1	TGTGCCAGCAGTTTGTTGGGACTACAAATCGATGAGCAGTTCTTC	CASSLLGLQIDEQFF
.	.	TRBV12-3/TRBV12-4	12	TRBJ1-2	TGTGCCAGCAGTTTAACGGGACTTGGCTACACCTTC	CASSLTGLGYTF
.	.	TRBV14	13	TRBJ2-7	TGTGCCAGCAGCCAAGAGATGTCCTACGAGCAGTACTTC	CASSQEMSYEQYF
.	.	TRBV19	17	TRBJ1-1	TGTGCCAGTAGTATAGGCTTAGGGGGAGGCGTGAACACTGAAGCTTTCTTT	CASSIGLGGGVNTEAFF
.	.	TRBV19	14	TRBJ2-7	TGTGCCAGTAGGGGGACCGCAACTTCCTACGAGCAGTACTTC	CASRGTATSYEQYF
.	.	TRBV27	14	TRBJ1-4	TGTGCCAGCAGCGTAGACGGTTGGGCTGAAAAACTGTTTTTT	CASSVDGWAEKLFF
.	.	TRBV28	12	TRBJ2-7	TGTGCCAGCAGTTTGGACTCCTACGAGCAGTACTTC	CASSLDSYEQYF
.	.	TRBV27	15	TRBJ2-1	TGTGCCAGCACAAGAGGCAGGGGACCCTACAATGAGCAGTTCTTC	CASTRGRGPYNEQFF
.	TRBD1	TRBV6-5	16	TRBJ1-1	TGTGCCAGCAGTTACTGGGCAGGGGGCCGGCGGACTGAAGCTTTCTTT	CASSYWAGGRRTEAFF
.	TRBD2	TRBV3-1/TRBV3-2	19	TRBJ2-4	TGTGCCAGCAGCCAAGGATGGCTAGCGGGGGGGAGGTCCAAAAACATTCAGTACTTC	CASSQGWLAGGRSKNIQYF
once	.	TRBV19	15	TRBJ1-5	TGTGCCACCCCCACCCCGAGACAGCACAATCAGCCCCAGCATTTT	CATPTPRQHNQPQHF
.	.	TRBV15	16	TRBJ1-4	TGTGCCACCAGCAGAGATTATGGCAGTAGTAATGAAAAACTGTTTTTT	CATSRDYGSSNEKLFF
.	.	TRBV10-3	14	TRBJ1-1	TGTGCCATCAGGATGGCGGGGGAGAACACTGAAGCTTTCTTT	CAIRMAGENTEAFF
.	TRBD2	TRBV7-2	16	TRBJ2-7	TGTGCCAGCAGCCCCAGCCCGGCTAGCGGGAAATACGAGCAGTACTTC	CASSPSPASGKYEQYF
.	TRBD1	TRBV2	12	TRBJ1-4	TGTGCCAGCAAACCTACAGGGGCAAAACTGTTTTTT	CASKPTGAKLFF
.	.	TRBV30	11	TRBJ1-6	TGTGCCTGGAGCGGGTCCAAGACCCTCCACTTT	CAWSGSKTLHF
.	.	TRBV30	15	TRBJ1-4	TGTGCCTGGAGCCCCTGGCCGAGTGAAAATGAAAAACTGTTTTTT	CAWSPWPSENEKLFF
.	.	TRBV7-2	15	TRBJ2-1	TGTGCCAGCAGCGACGTCGGGCAGATCTACAATGAGCAGTTCTTC	CASSDVGQIYNEQFF
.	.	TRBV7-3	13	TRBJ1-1	TGTGCCAGCAGCGTAACGTGGAACACTGAAGCTTTCTTT	CASSVTWNTEAFF
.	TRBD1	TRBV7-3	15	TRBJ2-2	TGTGCCAGCAGCGAGAGGGACAGGTCCACCGGGGAGCTGTTTTTT	CASSERDRSTGELFF
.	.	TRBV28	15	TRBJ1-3	TGTGCCAGCAGACCACAGGGTTACTCTGGAAACACCATATATTTT	CASRPQGYSGNTIYF
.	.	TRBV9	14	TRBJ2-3	TGTGCCAGCAGCGGAACTACTCACACAGATACGCAGTATTTT	CASSGTTHTDTQYF
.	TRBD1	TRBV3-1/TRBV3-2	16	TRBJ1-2	TGTGCCAGCAGCCAAGAAATCACAGGGGGAAACTATGGCTACACCTTC	CASSQEITGGNYGYTF
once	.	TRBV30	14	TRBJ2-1	TGTGCCTGGAGTGTACTCTCCTTAGGAAATGAGCAGTTCTTC	CAWSVLSLGNEQFF
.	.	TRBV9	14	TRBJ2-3	TGTGCCAGCAGCTCACGACAGGGAGGAAATACGCAGTATTTT	CASSSRQGGNTQYF
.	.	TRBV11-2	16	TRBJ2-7	TGTGCCAGCAGCCTAGGGCGTGCAGGGGTTCCCTACGAGCAGTACTTC	CASSLGRAGVPYEQYF
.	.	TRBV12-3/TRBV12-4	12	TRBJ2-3	TGTGCCAGCAGTCAAGGAGTTCCTACGCAGTATTTT	CASSQGVPTQYF
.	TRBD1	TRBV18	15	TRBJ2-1	TGTGCCAGCTCACCACGGGACAGGGGGTACAATGAGCAGTTCTTC	CASSPRDRGYNEQFF
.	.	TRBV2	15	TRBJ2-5	TGTGCCAGCAGCCCTGGAGGGATGGACCAAGAGACCCAGTACTTC	CASSPGGMDQETQYF
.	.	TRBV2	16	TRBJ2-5	TGTGCCAGCAGGCGACTTTACGCAGGGCGGCAAGAGACCCAGTACTTC	CASRRLYAGRQETQYF
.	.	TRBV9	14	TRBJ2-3	TGTGCCAGCAGCGTAACCTCCGACACAGATACGCAGTATTTT	CASSVTSDTDTQYF
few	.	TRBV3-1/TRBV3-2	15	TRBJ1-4	TGTGCCAGCAGCCGCAGAGGAGGAACTAATGAAAAACTGTTTTTT	CASSRRGGTNEKLFF
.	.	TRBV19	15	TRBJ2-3	TGTGCCAGTAGTTCTCCCGGGAAAAGCACAGATACGCAGTATTTT	CASSSPGKSTDTQYF
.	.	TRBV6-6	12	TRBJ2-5	TGTGCCAGCAGTGACCCCGGTGAGACCCAGTACTTC	CASSDPGETQYF